This TCR beta chain was observed in a study of blood T cell repertoires in COVID-19. Authors' data handling: How many nucleated cells were present was estimated from reference gene primer amplification. Data came from immunoSEQ multiplex PCR; TCRdb stores just in-frame clones and leaves some out. The V and J calls and clone size were taken over from that table, and D and trimming were inferred from the DNA. This table holds about 160,000 clones, roughly 80% found once. The source of this sequence is a woman aged 80 or over with acute or convalescent COVID-19. The sequenced sample consisted of peripheral blood.

CDR3 region: CASTKAGGVVEQYF. The DNA for the CDR3 is TGCGCCAGCACTAAAGCGGGAGGAGTCGTCGAGCAGTACTTC. The V call is TRBV5-1, the J call TRBJ2-7, with TRBD2 matching 9 bases. The CDR3 is 14 amino acids. V was pared by 6 bases and J by 6 bases, with 10 bases of the junction left unmatched. Germline V gene lookup returns CDR1 SGHRS and CDR2 YFSETQ.